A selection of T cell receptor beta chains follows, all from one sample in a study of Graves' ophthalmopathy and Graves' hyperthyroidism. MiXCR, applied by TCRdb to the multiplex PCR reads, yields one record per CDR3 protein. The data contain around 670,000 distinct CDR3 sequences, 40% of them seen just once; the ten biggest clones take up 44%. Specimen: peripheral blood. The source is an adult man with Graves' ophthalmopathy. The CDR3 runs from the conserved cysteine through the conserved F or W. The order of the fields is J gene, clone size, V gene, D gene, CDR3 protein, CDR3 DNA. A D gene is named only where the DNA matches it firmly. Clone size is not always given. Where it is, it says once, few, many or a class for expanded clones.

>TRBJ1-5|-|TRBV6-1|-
CASSEAARIQPQHF
TGTGCCAGCAGTGAAGCCGCTCGTATTCAGCCCCAGCATTTT
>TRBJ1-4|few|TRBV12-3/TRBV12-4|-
CASSPIRGTNEKLFF
TGTGCCAGCAGTCCGATCCGGGGGACGAATGAAAAACTGTTTTTT
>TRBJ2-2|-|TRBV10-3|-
CAIGAERNTGELFF
TGTGCCATCGGGGCCGAGAGGAACACCGGGGAGCTGTTTTTT
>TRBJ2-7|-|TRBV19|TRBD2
CASSLTLASGGRRRNYEQYF
TGTGCCAGCAGCTTAACGTTGGCTAGCGGGGGCCGGCGACGAAACTACGAGCAGTACTTC
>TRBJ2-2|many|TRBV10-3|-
CAISVRDTNTGELFF
TGTGCCATCAGTGTTCGGGACACTAACACCGGGGAGCTGTTTTTT
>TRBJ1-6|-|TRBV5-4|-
CASNSGGNSPLHF
TGTGCCAGCAACTCCGGGGGTAATTCACCCCTCCACTTT
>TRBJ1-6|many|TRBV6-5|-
CASSYERNSPLHF
TGTGCCAGCAGTTACGAACGGAATTCACCCCTCCACTTT
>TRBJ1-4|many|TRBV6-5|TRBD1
CASSQDRDGEKLFF
TGTGCCAGCAGTCAGGACAGGGATGGGGAAAAACTGTTTTTT
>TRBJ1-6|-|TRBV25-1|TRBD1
CAKNDRVDSPLHF
TGTGCCAAGAACGACAGGGTTGACTCACCCCTCCACTTT
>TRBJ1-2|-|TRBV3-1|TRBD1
CASSPSTGNGYTF
TGTGCCAGCAGCCCCTCGACAGGGAACGGCTACACCTTC
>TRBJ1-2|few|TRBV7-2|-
CASSSARVWYGYTF
TGTGCCAGCAGTTCGGCCCGAGTTTGGTATGGCTACACCTTC
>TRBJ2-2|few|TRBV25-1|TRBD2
CASTRGTSGGGELFF
TGTGCCAGCACTCGAGGGACTAGCGGCGGCGGGGAGCTGTTTTTT
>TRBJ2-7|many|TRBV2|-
CASSVRSYEQYF
TGTGCCAGCAGTGTTCGCTCCTACGAGCAGTACTTC
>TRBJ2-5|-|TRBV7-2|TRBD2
CASRSGTSGSYWEETQYF
TGTGCCAGCAGGTCCGGGACTAGCGGGAGTTACTGGGAAGAGACCCAGTACTTC
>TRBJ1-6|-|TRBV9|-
CASKRVRSNSPLHF
TGTGCCAGCAAAAGGGTCAGGAGTAATTCACCCCTCCACTTT
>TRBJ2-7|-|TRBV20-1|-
CSATRQSLNHEQYF
TGCAGTGCTACCCGACAGTCCCTTAACCACGAGCAGTACTTC
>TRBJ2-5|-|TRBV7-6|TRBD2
CASSRGRGGQETQYF
TGTGCCAGCAGCCGCGGGAGGGGTGGTCAAGAGACCCAGTACTTC
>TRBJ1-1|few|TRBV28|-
CASSLSRGGTEAFF
TGTGCCAGCAGTTTAAGCAGGGGTGGCACTGAAGCTTTCTTT